The source of this TCR beta chain is a study of T cell responses to AZD1222 COVID-19 vaccine. Generated by immunoSEQ multiplex PCR, the TCRdb table keeps only in-frame clones and is missing some. Of over 150,000 clones detected, about nine tenths appear once; the ten largest clones hold roughly 1.6%. Trimming took 1 base from V and 1 from J, leaving 5 bases between them. The CDR3 length is 14 residues. Germline CDR1 MGHRA, CDR2 YSYEKL. The V gene is TRBV4-1, the J gene TRBJ1-5; tentatively, D is TRBD1 (5 bases). The clonotype comes from an adult in good health. The sample consisted of peripheral blood, taken on day 0 of AZD1222 vaccination. The DNA of the CDR3 is TGCGCCAGCAGCCAAGGGGGCAGCAATCAGCCCCAGCATTTT. Translation gives CASSQGGSNQPQHF.